These T cell receptor beta chains were read from a single sample in a study of OX40 agonist ivuxolimab in advanced cancers. Clones were read by immunoSEQ multiplex PCR, and TCRdb kept only the in-frame ones, dropping some. The repertoire holds roughly 62,000 clones, with 80% to 90% as singletons. The specimen was CD4+ or CD8+ T cells sorted from blood, collected in a trial of the OX40 agonist ivuxolimab. These receptors all come from an adult with an advanced solid tumor such as melanoma, head and neck, liver or kidney cancer. Each CDR3 is given with its conserved first and last residue. Each record gives: CDR3 DNA, CDR3 protein, D gene, J gene, clone size, V gene. The D gene is left open where the match is weak. Size values are once, few and many counts, or a class for expanded clones, and some rows have none.

CDR3 DNA: TGTGCCAGCAGCCCGTATGACTCGAGAATTAGTGGGGAGCTGTTTTTT
CDR3 protein: CASSPYDSRISGELFF
D gene: -
J gene: TRBJ2-2
clone size: -
V gene: TRBV5-6

CDR3 DNA: TGTGCCAGCAGTGAATATGGAGGGGGCAACTATGGCTACACCTTC
CDR3 protein: CASSEYGGGNYGYTF
D gene: TRBD1
J gene: TRBJ1-2
clone size: few
V gene: TRBV25-1

CDR3 DNA: TGCGCCAGCAGCTTGGAGACTAGCGGGGGGCATAGCTCCTACGAGCAGTACTTC
CDR3 protein: CASSLETSGGHSSYEQYF
D gene: TRBD2
J gene: TRBJ2-7
clone size: -
V gene: TRBV5-1

CDR3 DNA: TGTGCCAGCAGTCCGGGACAGGGGAGGATCAGGGGAGAGACCCAGTACTTC
CDR3 protein: CASSPGQGRIRGETQYF
D gene: TRBD1
J gene: TRBJ2-5
clone size: -
V gene: TRBV7-9

CDR3 DNA: TGCGCCAGCAGCTCGGCGGGGACCCAGTACTTC
CDR3 protein: CASSSAGTQYF
D gene: -
J gene: TRBJ2-5
clone size: -
V gene: TRBV5-1

CDR3 DNA: TGTGCCAGCACCCGTGGACAGGGACAGGCTGAAGCTTTCTTT
CDR3 protein: CASTRGQGQAEAFF
D gene: TRBD1
J gene: TRBJ1-1
clone size: -
V gene: TRBV6-1

CDR3 DNA: TGTGCCAGCAGCTGGGTCACCCCCACCCATGGCTACACCTTC
CDR3 protein: CASSWVTPTHGYTF
D gene: -
J gene: TRBJ1-2
clone size: -
V gene: TRBV7-9

CDR3 DNA: TGTGCCAGCAGTCGCGGGACTAACTACGAGCAGTACTTC
CDR3 protein: CASSRGTNYEQYF
D gene: TRBD2
J gene: TRBJ2-7
clone size: -
V gene: TRBV6-6

CDR3 DNA: TGCGCCAGCAGTCACTTGGACAGATGTAACACCGGGGAGCTGTTTTTT
CDR3 protein: CASSHLDRCNTGELFF
D gene: -
J gene: TRBJ2-2
clone size: once
V gene: TRBV23-1

CDR3 DNA: TGCGCCAGCAGTCGAACTGGGCCTAGGGGCTACACCTTC
CDR3 protein: CASSRTGPRGYTF
D gene: -
J gene: TRBJ1-2
clone size: -
V gene: TRBV23-1

CDR3 DNA: TGTGCCATCAGTGATCCAGCGGGCCTTGGGGGAGAGACCCAGTACTTC
CDR3 protein: CAISDPAGLGGETQYF
D gene: -
J gene: TRBJ2-5
clone size: once
V gene: TRBV10-3

CDR3 DNA: TGTGCCAGCAGCTTGGACAGCGACAATGAGCAGTTCTTC
CDR3 protein: CASSLDSDNEQFF
D gene: -
J gene: TRBJ2-1
clone size: once
V gene: TRBV7-9

CDR3 DNA: TGTGCCAGCTCACCCGGTCGTACAGACCTCACGAACACCGGGGAGCTGTTTTTT
CDR3 protein: CASSPGRTDLTNTGELFF
D gene: -
J gene: TRBJ2-2
clone size: -
V gene: TRBV18

CDR3 DNA: TGTGCCAGCAGACAGGACGGGGGGCCGGCAGATACGCAGTATTTT
CDR3 protein: CASRQDGGPADTQYF
D gene: -
J gene: TRBJ2-3
clone size: -
V gene: TRBV5-4

CDR3 DNA: TGTGCCAGCATTATGACAGGGGGTACCGGGGAGCTGTTTTTT
CDR3 protein: CASIMTGGTGELFF
D gene: TRBD1
J gene: TRBJ2-2
clone size: -
V gene: TRBV6-1

CDR3 DNA: TGTGCCAGCAGTGAGGAAAGGGGGGCTGAAGCTTTCTTT
CDR3 protein: CASSEERGAEAFF
D gene: -
J gene: TRBJ1-1
clone size: few
V gene: TRBV6-1

CDR3 DNA: TGTGCCAGTGGTGGTAGCGGCCCGTACAATGAGCAGTTCTTC
CDR3 protein: CASGGSGPYNEQFF
D gene: -
J gene: TRBJ2-1
clone size: -
V gene: TRBV19

CDR3 DNA: TGTGCCAGCAGCCCTGACAGGGTCGGCTACACCTTC
CDR3 protein: CASSPDRVGYTF
D gene: TRBD1
J gene: TRBJ1-2
clone size: -
V gene: TRBV14

CDR3 DNA: TGCGCCAGCGGAGACGGGAACACCGGGGAGCTGTTTTTT
CDR3 protein: CASGDGNTGELFF
D gene: -
J gene: TRBJ2-2
clone size: -
V gene: TRBV10-1

CDR3 DNA: TGTGCCAGCAGCCGGGGGGGAAGCTCCTACGAGCAGTACTTC
CDR3 protein: CASSRGGSSYEQYF
D gene: TRBD2
J gene: TRBJ2-7
clone size: -
V gene: TRBV7-2

CDR3 DNA: TGTGCCAGCAGACGACAGGGAGGCAATCAGCCCCAGCATTTT
CDR3 protein: CASRRQGGNQPQHF
D gene: TRBD1
J gene: TRBJ1-5
clone size: -
V gene: TRBV28

CDR3 DNA: TGTGCCAGCAGAGGGGGGGGAGGGCTAAGCAATCAGCCCCAGCATTTT
CDR3 protein: CASRGGGGLSNQPQHF
D gene: -
J gene: TRBJ1-5
clone size: -
V gene: TRBV2

CDR3 DNA: TGCGCCAGCAGCCAGATCGGAGGTAATGAAAAACTGTTTTTT
CDR3 protein: CASSQIGGNEKLFF
D gene: -
J gene: TRBJ1-4
clone size: few
V gene: TRBV5-1

CDR3 DNA: TGTGCCAGCAGCTTAGATCCCCCGGGAACGGGAGAGACCCAGTACTTC
CDR3 protein: CASSLDPPGTGETQYF
D gene: -
J gene: TRBJ2-5
clone size: -
V gene: TRBV11-2